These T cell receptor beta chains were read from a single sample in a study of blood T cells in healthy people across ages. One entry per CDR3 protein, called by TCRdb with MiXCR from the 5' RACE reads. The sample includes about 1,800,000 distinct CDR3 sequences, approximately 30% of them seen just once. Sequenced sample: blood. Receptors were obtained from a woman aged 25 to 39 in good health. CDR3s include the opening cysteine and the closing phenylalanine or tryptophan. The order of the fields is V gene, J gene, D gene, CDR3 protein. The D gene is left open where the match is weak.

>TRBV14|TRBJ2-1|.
CASSQAGSGETQFF
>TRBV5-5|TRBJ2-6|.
CASSSTPAKGANVLTF
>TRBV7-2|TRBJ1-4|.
CASSSRQDEKLFF
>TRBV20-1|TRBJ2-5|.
CSAKSTSAETQYF
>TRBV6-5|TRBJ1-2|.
CASSYSSFGTTDYDYTF
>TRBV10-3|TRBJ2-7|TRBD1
CAISPGQGALEQYF
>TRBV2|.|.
CASSEAGQGSGTQYF
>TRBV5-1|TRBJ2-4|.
CASSLESGNIQYF
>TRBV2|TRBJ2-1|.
CASNSHRDVGEQFF
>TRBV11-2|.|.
CASSLIASADYEQYF
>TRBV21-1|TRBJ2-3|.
CASGPGNTTDTQYF
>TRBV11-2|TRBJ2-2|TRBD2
CASSWSGGTYGELFF
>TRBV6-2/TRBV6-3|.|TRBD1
CATNSPGQGYEQYF
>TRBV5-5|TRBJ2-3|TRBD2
CASAGGERRTDTQYF
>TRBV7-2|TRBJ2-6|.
CASSSQGAAAGANVLTF
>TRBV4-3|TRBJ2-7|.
CASSPRRAGDYEQYF
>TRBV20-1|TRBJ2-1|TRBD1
CSARVATGPSYNEQFF
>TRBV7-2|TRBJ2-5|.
CASSSSIDRTQETQYF
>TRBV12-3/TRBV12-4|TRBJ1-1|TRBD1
CASTPGRGHGDTFF
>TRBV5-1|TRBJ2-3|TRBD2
CASSVGTSGRPTDTQYF